A selection of T cell receptor beta chains follows, all from one sample in a study of cytotoxic CD8 clonotypes in ibrutinib-treated CLL. The repertoire was sequenced with immunoSEQ multiplex PCR; TCRdb's copy has only in-frame clones and lacks some. The sample records roughly 300,000 clones, 70% to 80% being singletons. The sample consisted of PBMCs, taken at disease progression, from a patient treated with ibrutinib. Receptors originate from a human donor with chronic lymphocytic leukemia. Each CDR3 is given with its conserved first and last residue. Each record gives: V gene, clone size, J gene, D gene, CDR3 DNA, CDR3 protein. A D gene is named only where the DNA matches it firmly. Clone size, where shown, is once, few, many, or a class for clones that have expanded.

TRBV29-1,-,TRBJ2-7,-,TGCAGCGTTTTGAGCAGTTCCTCCTACGAGCAGTACTTC,CSVLSSSSYEQYF
TRBV29-1,once,TRBJ2-7,-,TGCAGCGTCGATGGCCAGGGCTACGAGCAGTACTTC,CSVDGQGYEQYF
TRBV6-1,-,TRBJ1-6,TRBD1,TGTGCCAGCAGTTGGACAGGGAATTCACCCCTCCACTTT,CASSWTGNSPLHF
TRBV4-1,-,TRBJ1-1,-,TGCGCCAGCAGCCGGAACACTGAAGCTTTCTTT,CASSRNTEAFF
TRBV10-1,-,TRBJ2-1,-,TGCGCCAGCAGCCCAGGACTAAACAATGAGCAGTTCTTC,CASSPGLNNEQFF
TRBV9,-,TRBJ2-1,-,TGTGCCAGCAGCGAGCGAGACGCACCCTACAATGAGCAGTTCTTC,CASSERDAPYNEQFF
TRBV19,-,TRBJ2-1,-,TGTGCCAGTAGTATAGGACAGTCCTACAATGAGCAGTTCTTC,CASSIGQSYNEQFF
TRBV9,-,TRBJ2-7,TRBD2,TGTGCCAGCAGCGTAGGGCCTAGCGGATCCTACGAGCAGTACTTC,CASSVGPSGSYEQYF
TRBV9,-,TRBJ2-3,TRBD1,TGTGCCAGCAGCGTTTGGGACAGGGGCACAGATACGCAGTATTTT,CASSVWDRGTDTQYF
TRBV2,-,TRBJ1-1,TRBD1,TGTGCCAGCAGTCCTCGGACAGGGTTCACTGAAGCTTTCTTT,CASSPRTGFTEAFF
TRBV11-2,-,TRBJ1-1,TRBD1,TGTGCCAGCAGCTTAGTTCGCCTCCGAAAGGCAGGGGGCGAAATTGAAGCTTTCTTT,CASSLVRLRKAGGEIEAFF
TRBV2,-,TRBJ1-2,-,TGTGCCAGCAGTGCCCCGTATGGCTACACCTTC,CASSAPYGYTF
TRBV5-1,-,TRBJ2-3,TRBD2,TGCGCCAGCAGCTTTGGACTAGCAGCAGATACGCAGTATTTT,CASSFGLAADTQYF
TRBV10-2,few,TRBJ2-7,-,TGCGCCAGCAGTGGACTTGCCTACGAGCAGTACTTC,CASSGLAYEQYF
TRBV18,-,TRBJ2-7,-,TGTGCCAGCTCCCCCTACCCCTGGGGATCCTACGAGCAGTACTTC,CASSPYPWGSYEQYF
TRBV7-2,-,TRBJ2-7,-,TGTGCCAGCAGCTTAGAAGGGGGGCAGTACTTC,CASSLEGGQYF
TRBV19,few,TRBJ2-5,TRBD1,TGTGCCAGTAGTATCGGGACAGGCAAAGAGACCCAGTACTTC,CASSIGTGKETQYF
TRBV18,-,TRBJ1-1,TRBD1,TGTGCCAGCTCACCATACAGGGGCTTCGAAGCTTTCTTT,CASSPYRGFEAFF
TRBV27,-,TRBJ2-2,-,TGTGCCAGCGCCCCACGGGGCGGGACCGGGGAGCTGTTTTTT,CASAPRGGTGELFF
TRBV11-1,-,TRBJ1-5,TRBD1,TGTGCCAGCAGCCCCCCTAGACAGGGTGATCAGCCCCAGCATTTT,CASSPPRQGDQPQHF
TRBV7-9,-,TRBJ2-3,-,TGTGCCAGCAGCTTGTCCCGGGGGACAGATACGCAGTATTTT,CASSLSRGTDTQYF
TRBV7-6,-,TRBJ1-3,TRBD1,TGTGCCAGCAGCCACCATAGGACAGGGACCTCTGGAAACACCATATATTTT,CASSHHRTGTSGNTIYF
TRBV28,-,TRBJ2-7,-,TGTGCCAGCACCAAAGCGCAGGGCATCCCTTCCTACGAGCAGTACTTC,CASTKAQGIPSYEQYF
TRBV28,-,TRBJ1-4,TRBD1,TGTGCCAGCAGTTTAACCGGGACAGGGCGTGAAAAACTGTTTTTT,CASSLTGTGREKLFF
TRBV5-1,few,TRBJ1-2,-,TGCGCCAGCAGCTTGGATCTGTTCGGTACGCGCACCTTC,CASSLDLFGTRTF
TRBV11-2,-,TRBJ1-2,-,TGTGCCAGCAGCTTCACGGGAGGAGGCTACACCTTC,CASSFTGGGYTF
TRBV6-4,-,TRBJ2-3,TRBD2,TGTGCCAGCAGTGTTCCCGGGACTAGCTCTATCACAGATACGCAGTATTTT,CASSVPGTSSITDTQYF
TRBV29-1,-,TRBJ2-3,-,TGCAGCGTTGAGCCGGTAGATACGCAGTATTTT,CSVEPVDTQYF
TRBV27,-,TRBJ1-5,-,TGTGCCAGCAGTCCATCGAAAAATCAGCCCCAGCATTTT,CASSPSKNQPQHF
TRBV14,-,TRBJ1-1,-,TGTGCCAGCAGCGAATCTTTGAACACTGAAGCTTTCTTT,CASSESLNTEAFF
TRBV7-8,-,TRBJ2-1,-,TGTGCCAGCAGCTACCACGGCGGCGACTCCTACAATGAGCAGTTCTTC,CASSYHGGDSYNEQFF
TRBV4-1,once,TRBJ2-3,TRBD2,TGCGCCAGCAGCCAAGTGCCCCGGGGGGTAGCGGGCACAGATACGCAGTATTTT,CASSQVPRGVAGTDTQYF
TRBV19,-,TRBJ2-6,-,TGTGCCAGTAGTACCGGCGGTGGGGCCAACGTCCTGACTTTC,CASSTGGGANVLTF